Sequencing of this T cell receptor (beta chain) was carried out in a study of T cell responses to AZD1222 COVID-19 vaccine (dated by TCRdb to the early 2020s). General notes on the study: AZD1222 recipients whose second dose came at about 4 weeks and those whose second dose came at about 12 weeks were combined into one group, since spike-specific TCR depth and breadth did not differ between the two schedules. A total of 230 or so trial participants underwent TCR sequencing, of whom 200 to 220 received two doses of AZD1222 and about 25 received two doses of the MenACWY control vaccine. Trial participants were enrolled into age subgroups of 18-55, 56-69 and 70-plus years, which contained about 150, 27 and 61 TCR-sequenced participants, respectively.

As to this clone: Its recognized antigen is unknown. Nothing much larger sits one base from this clone, and base qualities are not available.

Overall results and qualifications from the work: In the small 56-69-year group, the increase in depth fell short of significance, most likely because of low power. Because no day 14 peak-response samples were available, repertoires were characterized only after the peak T cell response. Epitopes outside the regions mutated in the B.1.351 and B.1.1.7 variants were reportedly recognized by nearly half of the unique spike-specific TCRs. Conclusions about previously exposed vaccinees were limited because only six or seven AZD1222 recipients were SARS-CoV-2 seropositive at baseline. After two AZD1222 doses, spike-specific TCR breadth and depth were significantly higher than at day 0 and than in MenACWY recipients. The vaccine-associated CD4 TCRs covered the entire spike protein, and the dominant responses fell in regions 160-218 and 743-854. Most participants were white British and females outnumbered males, and the authors suggested that clonal diversity may have been underestimated.

The time point label on this specimen signifies: baseline before first vaccination. The vaccinee samples were drawn from two UK trials, COV001 and COV002, one of which was a single-blind randomized controlled phase 2/3 trial testing AZD1222 (ChAdOx1 nCoV-19) in healthy adults. Trial participant PBMC samples were collected at day 0 and day 28 after the second dose for TCRbeta chain sequencing. The CDR3 regions of human TCRbeta chains were analyzed by immunosequencing. In the original analysis: TCRs in the repertoires were compared against a reference library of SARS-CoV-2-specific TCRs that had been generated with the MIRA antigen-specificity platform. Breadth meant the fraction of unique TCRs that were SARS-CoV-2-associated, whereas depth meant the fraction of total T cells that were SARS-CoV-2-associated. Each spike-specific TCR was assigned to its reactive spike region and to a CD4 or CD8 class using the MIRA data. Log10-transformed breadth and depth values were compared by one-way ANOVA with Sidak's multiple comparisons tests. TCRdb mirrors the immuneACCESS table, restricted to in-frame sequences. Some clones are absent from its copies; in checked studies, under half trace to an unresolved V gene, and the reason for the others is unknown. The V and J calls and clone size were taken over from that table, and D and trimming were inferred from the DNA. The sample contains 90,000 to 110,000 clones, around nine tenths of them found a single time. In total, the top ten clones hold about 9.1% of the sample.

The sample was peripheral blood, taken on day 0 of AZD1222 vaccination. This receptor was identified in an adult in good health.

The CDR3 in this case is CASSQAPKTGSGETQYF. The bases are TGTGCCAGCAGCCAAGCCCCAAAGACAGGGTCGGGGGAGACCCAGTACTTC. The sequence is built from TRBV3-1 (or the pseudogene TRBV3-2) and TRBJ2-5, and 7 junctional nucleotides match TRBD1. Its CDR3 holds 17 amino acids, cysteine through phenylalanine. The entry retains the CDR3 DNA only, 51 bases that are in frame from base 1. CDR1 is given as LGHDT and CDR2 as YNNKEL, both from the germline V gene (reference sequence). Compared with germline, V lacks 1 base and J lacks 5 bases; bases without a gene match: 13.